Listed here are 31 T cell receptor beta chains from one sample, sequenced in a study of metastatic and nonmetastatic thyroid tumors. There were no patients who had received any treatment before thyroid surgery. TCRdb redid the clone calls on the PCR reads using MiXCR. Of about 93,000 clones listed, roughly 8.6% are singletons. The material sequenced was blood. The source of these receptors is a female donor with papillary thyroid cancer or a benign thyroid nodule (not recorded which). Some clones in this sample may be carry-over from other donors' samples.

In this sample, this clone turned up many times. The chain employs TRBV9 and TRBJ1-3, with 7 bases lining up with TRBD1. There are 15 residues in the CDR3. The V gene's germline CDR1 is SGDLS and CDR2 YYNGEE. With V trimmed by 3 bases and J by 0 bases, 3 bases remained unmatched. Here the CDR3 reads CASSADRLSGNTIYF. CDR3 coding DNA: TGTGCCAGCAGCGCGGACAGGCTCTCTGGAAACACCATATATTTT.

The sample holds many counts of this clone. The chain is built from TRBV24-1 and TRBJ2-1; TRBD1 might be the D (6 bases). The V and J ends lost 3 bases and 9 bases respectively, with 11 bases between them. This CDR3 has 13 amino acids. The germline V gene has CDR1 KGHDR and CDR2 SFDVKD. The CDR3: CATSDPGQSEQFF. The DNA for the CDR3 is TGTGCCACCAGTGATCCGGGACAAAGTGAGCAGTTCTTC.

This clone showed up many times. The V and J genes are TRBV20-1 and TRBJ2-7, with D tentatively TRBD1 (6 bases). The CDR3 has 13 amino acids. Germline V gene sequence: CDR1 DFQATT, CDR2 SNEGSKA (reference sequence). Between the trimmed V and J ends, which lost 3 bases and 1 base, there was a span of 10 bases. CDR3 DNA sequence: TGCAGTGCTAGGGGGACATTATCCTACGAGCAGTACTTC. Translation gives CSARGTLSYEQYF.

The chain joins TRBV9 to TRBJ2-5; 11 nucleotides agree with TRBD2. The CDR3 is 18 residues long. Trimming at V came to 2 bases and at J to 1 base, leaving 10 bases not matched to a gene. CDR1 and CDR2 (germline): SGDLS, YYNGEE. CDR3 bases: TGTGCCAGCAGCGTGACTAGCGGGGTGGCCGTATGCCAAGAGACCCAGTACTTC. Its translation: CASSVTSGVAVCQETQYF.

This clone was recorded many times. A read error may be the cause here, since a much bigger clone is one base away. Since no conserved phenylalanine or tryptophan closes the CDR3, a read error is the likely cause. J is TRBJ1-1 and V is TRBV6-1, with TRBD1 as a possible D gene (5 bases). The CDR3 covers 12 residues. The V and J ends lost 7 bases and 3 bases respectively, with 9 bases between them. Germline CDR1 and CDR2: MNHNS and SASEGT. The CDR3 is CASTGRHTEAFL. Here the CDR3 DNA reads TGTGCCAGCACAGGGAGGCACACTGAAGCTTTCCTT.

This clone has at least ten counts. J is TRBJ2-3 and V is TRBV5-4, with TRBD1 matching 9 bases. There are 16 residues in the CDR3. V lost 2 bases and J lost 2; bases outside the gene matches: 6. CDR1 is SGHNT, CDR2 YYREEE, per germline (reference sequence). The CDR3 nucleotides are TGTGCCAGCAGCTTTGTTGGACAGGGGATCACAGATACGCAGTATTTT. It codes for CASSFVGQGITDTQYF.

The rearrangement links TRBV3-1 to TRBJ1-6, with D possibly being TRBD1 (5 bases). Trimming left V 4 bases short and J 9 bases short, with 13 bases between. The CDR3 loop spans 14 amino acids. CDR1 is LGHDT and CDR2 is YNNKEL in the germline V gene (reference sequence). CDR3 amino acids: CASSPEGVASPLHF. The DNA of the CDR3 is TGTGCCAGCAGCCCCGAAGGGGTCGCTTCACCCCTCCACTTT.

The table lists this clone with many counts. V is TRBV28 and J is TRBJ1-5; D is unresolved. Germline CDR1 reads MDHEN; CDR2 reads SYDVKM. Trimming stripped 6 bases from V and 3 bases from J, with 9 bases between. CDR3 length equals 13 residues. CDR3 residues: CASSPALNQPQHF. As DNA, the CDR3 is TGTGCCAGCAGCCCGGCCCTCAATCAGCCCCAGCATTTT. The complete variable domain, with remaining parts taken from reference TRBV28 and TRBJ1-5, reads DVKVTQSSRYLVKRTGEKVFLECVQDMDHENMFWYRQDPGLGLRLIYFSYDVKMKEKGDIPEGYSVSREKKERFSLILESASTNQTSMYLCASSPALNQPQHFGDGTRLSIL.

This clone was picked up many times. The V and J genes are TRBV7-2 and TRBJ2-5, with TRBD1 as a possible D gene (5 bases). The ends were cut back, 6 bases at V and 5 bases at J, with 16 bases in the middle. This CDR3 region has 14 residues. The germline V gene has CDR1 SGHTA and CDR2 FQGNSA. In DNA form, the CDR3 reads TGTGCCAGCAGTCAAGACAGTCTCGGGGAGACCCAGTACTTC. Its translation is CASSQDSLGETQYF. Full variable domain (outside the CDR3, taken from reference TRBV7-2 and TRBJ2-5): GAGVSQSPSNKVTEKGKDVELRCDPISGHTALYWYRQSLGQGLEFLIYFQGNSAPDKSGLPSDRFSAERTGGSVSTLTIQRTQQEDSAVYLCASSQDSLGETQYFGPGTRLLVL.

The table lists this clone with many counts. The rearrangement joins TRBV2 to TRBJ2-7, with D unclear. The ends were cut back, 6 bases at V and 1 base at J, with 1 base in the middle. The CDR3 sequence is 10 residues long. CDR1 SNHLY and CDR2 FYNNEI come from the germline V gene. CDR3 in DNA: TGTGCCAGCAGGTCCTACGAGCAGTACTTC. Translation: CASRSYEQYF.

This clone has a count of ten or more. The V call is TRBV12-3 or TRBV12-4, the J call TRBJ2-1, with TRBD1 matching 8 bases. J was trimmed by 5 bases and V by 2 bases; bases with no gene match: 5. The CDR3 has 15 residues. The CDR3 DNA reads as TGTGCCAGCAGTTTAAGGGGGACAGGTAACAATGAGCAGTTCTTC. It translates to CASSLRGTGNNEQFF.

This clone was picked up many times. The chain combines TRBV5-1 with TRBJ2-3; no definite D call. The CDR3 runs to 12 residues. Trimming pared 5 bases from V and 3 bases from J, leaving 7 bases between. Germline V gene sequence: CDR1 SGHRS, CDR2 YFSETQ. The CDR3 nucleotides are TGCGCCAGCAGTCGCACGACAGATACGCAGTATTTT. It is translated as CASSRTTDTQYF.

This clone was seen repeatedly, ten times or more. The chain uses TRBV30 and TRBJ1-6, with 7 bases identical to TRBD1. There are 16 residues in the CDR3. CDR1 and CDR2 from the germline V gene are GTSNPN and SVGIG (reference sequence). V shed 0 bases and J 8 bases; nucleotides not matched to a gene: 10. CDR3: CAWSVHPRDSYSPLHF. CDR3 DNA sequence: TGTGCCTGGAGTGTCCATCCCCGGGACAGCTATTCACCCCTCCACTTT.

This clone was found a few times. It may be a read error: a sequence one base away is much more abundant. The chain has TRBV5-5 and TRBJ2-7; D unresolved. Trimming cost V 2 bases and J 8 bases, with 11 bases left between them. This CDR3 contains 12 residues. Per the germline V gene, CDR1 is SGHKS and CDR2 is YYEKEE (reference sequence). CDR3 coding DNA: TGTGCCAGCAGCTTTAGCCCCGACCAGCAGTACTTC. Amino acid sequence: CASSFSPDQQYF.

This clone has a handful of counts. The chain carries TRBV30 and TRBJ2-1; TRBD2 agrees at 10 bases. The V segment lost 0 bases and the J segment 7 bases; nucleotides outside the gene matches: 6. The CDR3 consists of 15 residues. CDR1 and CDR2 (germline): GTSNPN, SVGIG (reference sequence). The CDR3 region is CAWSVLAGARNEQFF. The CDR3 DNA reads as TGTGCCTGGAGTGTGCTAGCGGGGGCCCGGAATGAGCAGTTCTTC.

Remarks on this clone: This may arise from a read error, as a much more abundant clone is one base away. The conserved phenylalanine or tryptophan normally closing the CDR3 is absent here, so this likely arose from a read error. This sequence joins TRBV30 and TRBJ2-7; 11 bases match TRBD2. Losses at the gene ends were 4 bases for V and 4 bases for J; bases not matched to a gene: 0. Germline V lookup: CDR1 GTSNPN, CDR2 SVGIG (reference sequence). The CDR3 is 12 residues long. This CDR3 is CAWTSGGYEQYS. In nucleotides, the CDR3 is TGTGCCTGGACTAGCGGGGGGTACGAGCAGTACTCC.

About this clone: This sample includes further DNA sequences coding for the same CDR3. The V and J genes are TRBV6-1 and TRBJ2-3; 8 bases are shared with TRBD2. The CDR3 contains 15 residues. V gave up 1 base and J gave up 4 bases; unmatched junction bases: 4. Looked up from germline, CDR1 is MNHNS and CDR2 is SASEGT. Written as DNA, the CDR3 is TGTGCCAGCAGTGAAGGGCCAGCGGGGGCAGATACGCAGTATTTT. Protein product: CASSEGPAGADTQYF.

This clone was counted ten times or more. The chain combines TRBV19 with TRBJ1-1; no clear D. V was pared by 1 base and J by 0 bases, with 9 bases between. CDR3 length: 15 amino acids. Germline CDR1 LNHDA, CDR2 SQIVND (reference sequence). CDR3 protein: CASSIADAMNTEAFF. The CDR3 nucleotides are TGTGCCAGTAGTATAGCTGACGCTATGAACACTGAAGCTTTCTTT.

This clone was counted many times. This rearrangement joins TRBV2 to TRBJ2-7; tentatively, D is TRBD1 or TRBD2 (5 bases each). V lost 10 bases to trimming and J lost 0 bases, with 16 bases between them. CDR3 length: 14 residues. Germline V gene data show CDR1 as SNHLY and CDR2 as FYNNEI. The CDR3 loop is CATTRGRSSYEQYF. DNA of the CDR3: TGTGCCACCACGAGGGGACGGAGCTCCTACGAGCAGTACTTC.

A few counts support this clone. V and J are TRBV12-3 or TRBV12-4 and TRBJ1-2; no reliable D call. V lost 5 bases to trimming and J lost 1 base, with 17 bases between them. The CDR3 totals 16 residues. The CDR3 region has the DNA TGTGCCAGCAGTCATATCACCGGAAAGGGTAACTATGGCTACACCTTC. Its translation is CASSHITGKGNYGYTF.

This clone came up a few times. J is TRBJ2-5 and V is TRBV4-1, with no clear D. The CDR3 length is 13 residues. V was pared by 4 bases and J by 5 bases, with 11 bases between. Looked up from germline, CDR1 is MGHRA and CDR2 is YSYEKL. CDR3 residues: CASSLRRWETQYF. DNA of the CDR3: TGCGCCAGCAGCCTCCGAAGGTGGGAGACCCAGTACTTC.

This clone was detected many times. The rearrangement uses TRBV6-1 and TRBJ2-1; 12 nucleotides agree with TRBD2. The CDR3 is made up of 14 amino acids. The germline V gene has CDR1 MNHNS and CDR2 SASEGT. V shed 3 bases, J shed 15 bases, and the junction held 9 bases outside the gene matches. CDR3 sequence (DNA): TGTGCCAGCAGTGATTCTAGCGGGGGGGCGGGCGTGTTCTTC. It translates to CASSDSSGGAGVFF.

This clone has a count of ten or more. V gene TRBV15 combines with J gene TRBJ1-1, with D perhaps TRBD1 (5 bases). This CDR3 is built from 12 residues. Per germline, CDR1 LNHNV and CDR2 YYDKDF (reference sequence). The ends were cut back, 5 bases at V and 10 bases at J, with 14 bases in the middle. The CDR3 DNA reads TGTGCCACCAGCCGCGGGGGGAGCGGAGCTTTCTTT. Translating it yields CATSRGGSGAFF.

This clone was picked up a small number of times. The chain combines TRBV29-1 with TRBJ1-1; weak D call: TRBD1 (5 bases). Trimming stripped 5 bases from V and 2 bases from J, with 12 bases between. The CDR3 sequence is 13 residues long. Germline values: CDR1 SQVTM, CDR2 ANQGSEA. The CDR3 loop is CSVFPGPNTEAFF. The DNA of the CDR3 is TGCAGCGTTTTCCCGGGACCTAACACTGAAGCTTTCTTT. Filled out from reference TRBV29-1 and TRBJ1-1, the complete variable domain reads SAVISQKPSRDICQRGTSLTIQCQVDSQVTMMFWYRQQPGQSLTLIATANQGSEATYESGFVIDKFPISRPNLTFSTLTVSNMSPEDSSIYLCSVFPGPNTEAFFGQGTRLTVV.

This clone was counted ten times or more. CDR3 region: CASSFPGTSYEQYF. DNA of the CDR3: TGTGCCAGCAGCTTCCCCGGGACCTCCTACGAGCAGTACTTC. This chain links TRBV7-9 with TRBJ2-7; D tentatively fits TRBD1 or TRBD2 (5 bases each). Trimming took off 3 bases at V and 0 bases at J, with 9 bases between the two ends. This CDR3 contains 14 residues. Germline V gives CDR1 SEHNR, CDR2 FQNEAQ (reference sequence). The full variable domain, its missing parts supplied by reference TRBV7-9 and TRBJ2-7, is DTGVSQNPRHKITKRGQNVTFRCDPISEHNRLYWYRQTLGQGPEFLTYFQNEAQLEKSRLLSDRFSAERPKGSFSTLEIQRTEQGDSAMYLCASSFPGTSYEQYFGPGTRLTVT.

This clone was detected only once. The genes are TRBV2 and TRBJ2-3; TRBD2 aligns across 15 bases. Looked up from germline, CDR1 is SNHLY and CDR2 is FYNNEI. The length of the CDR3 is 18 residues. J gave up 12 bases and V 7 bases, and 20 bases lay outside the gene matches. CDR3 sequence reads: CASKEFTGVGTSGGSQYF. DNA for the CDR3: TGTGCCAGCAAGGAGTTCACAGGAGTGGGGACTAGCGGGGGGTCACAGTATTTT. Looking up the rest from reference TRBV2 and TRBJ2-3 gives the full variable domain: EPEVTQTPSHQVTQMGQEVILRCVPISNHLYFYWYRQILGQKVEFLVSFYNNEISEKSEIFDDQFSVERPDGSNFTLKIRSTKLEDSAMYFCASKEFTGVGTSGGSQYFGPGTRLTVL.

This clone was seen repeatedly, ten times or more. The V gene is TRBV9, the J gene TRBJ2-3; 7 nucleotides agree with TRBD2. After removal of 0 bases from V and 2 bases from J, the junction contained 12 bases not matched to a gene. The CDR3 runs to 18 residues. Germline assignment: CDR1 SGDLS and CDR2 YYNGEE. The CDR3 sequence is CASSVVGGGRYITDTQYF. The CDR3 DNA reads TGTGCCAGCAGCGTAGTGGGCGGGGGAAGATACATCACAGATACGCAGTATTTT.

This clone has only a few counts. J is TRBJ2-7 and V is TRBV30; no firm D call. The germline V gene has CDR1 GTSNPN and CDR2 SVGIG (reference sequence). V was pared by 0 bases and J by 2 bases, with 20 bases between. The length of the CDR3 is 17 residues. The CDR3 DNA sequence: TGTGCCTGGAGTGTCCGCCTCGATCAAGGACGGCCCTACGAGCAGTACTTC. Its protein product is CAWSVRLDQGRPYEQYF.

This clone was observed a few times. A clone one base away is much larger, so this may be a read error. The V gene is TRBV7-2, the J gene TRBJ1-2; perhaps TRBD1 as D (5 bases). The CDR3 covers 14 residues. V was cut by 4 bases and J by 2 bases, with 11 bases left in between. Looked up from germline, CDR1 is SGHTA and CDR2 is FQGNSA. The CDR3 sequence is CASSSGGGNYGYTF. The CDR3 region has the DNA TGTGCCAGCAGCTCCGGGGGGGGAAACTATGGCTACACCTTC.

This chain connects TRBV12-3 or TRBV12-4 to TRBJ1-1, with a possible D match to TRBD1 (5 bases). Trimming stripped 6 bases from V and 6 bases from J, with 8 bases between. The CDR3 contains 11 residues. CDR3 loop: CASSRGPEAFF. CDR3 DNA sequence: TGTGCCAGCAGCCGGGGCCCTGAAGCTTTCTTT.

Ten or more counts support this clone. The V gene is TRBV20-1, the J gene TRBJ1-1; 9 positions match TRBD1. This CDR3 region has 15 residues. In germline, CDR1 is DFQATT, CDR2 SNEGSKA (reference sequence). The V segment lost 3 bases and the J segment 5 bases; nucleotides outside the gene matches: 10. The CDR3 reads CSARGLQGAGTEAFF. DNA for the CDR3: TGCAGTGCTAGGGGCTTACAGGGGGCCGGGACTGAAGCTTTCTTT.